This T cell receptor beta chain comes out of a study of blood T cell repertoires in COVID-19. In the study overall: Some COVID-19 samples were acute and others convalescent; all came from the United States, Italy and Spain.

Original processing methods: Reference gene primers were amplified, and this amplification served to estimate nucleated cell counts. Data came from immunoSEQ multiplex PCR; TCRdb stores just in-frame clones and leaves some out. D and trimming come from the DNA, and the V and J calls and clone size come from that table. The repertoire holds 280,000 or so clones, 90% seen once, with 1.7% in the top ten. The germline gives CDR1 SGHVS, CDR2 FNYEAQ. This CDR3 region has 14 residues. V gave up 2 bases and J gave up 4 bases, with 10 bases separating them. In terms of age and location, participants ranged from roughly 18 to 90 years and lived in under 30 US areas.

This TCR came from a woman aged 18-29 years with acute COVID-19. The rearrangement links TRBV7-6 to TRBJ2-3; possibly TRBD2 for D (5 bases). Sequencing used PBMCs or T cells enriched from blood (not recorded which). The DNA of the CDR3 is TGTGCCAGCAGCTTACCTCGGGGAGCAGATACGCAGTATTTT. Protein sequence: CASSLPRGADTQYF.